The entry below describes one T cell receptor beta chain. Its matching antigen is unknown. The data stem from a study of T-cell reconstitution after alpha-beta-depleted transplantation in children. Construction of the TCRbeta library involved unique molecular identifiers. Each CDR3 protein gets one entry after TCRdb re-called the PCR reads with MiXCR. The table has nearly 350,000 distinct CDR3 sequences, 15% to 20% seen once; the top ten hold around two fifths. The CDR3 runs to 16 residues. Trimming cost V 3 bases and J 1 base, with 10 bases left between them. Study-wide results and limits: A year post-transplant, T-cell counts and diversity derived mostly from newly produced T cells. Diversity of TCRbeta at day 60 was high in some patients, arising from surviving recipient T cells and thymic progenitors. About two months after transplant, alpha-beta T cells reportedly came from several hundred expanded graft clones.

The sequence was obtained from a male patient aged 2-15 years who had a stem cell transplant for acute lymphoblastic leukemia, so the T cells may come from the graft donor. The rearrangement uses TRBV12-3 or TRBV12-4 and TRBJ2-6, with D possibly being TRBD2 (5 bases). Sequenced material: PBMCs, mostly from graft donor cells, taken 360 days after TCRalphabeta/CD19-depleted stem cell transplant. As DNA, the CDR3 is TGTGCCAGCAGTTTTTCTACGGGGTCTGGGGCCAACGTCCTGACTTTC. As protein: CASSFSTGSGANVLTF.